This T cell receptor beta chain was profiled in a study of blood T cell repertoires in COVID-19. Turning to the study itself: Spain, Italy and the United States supplied samples that represented acute and convalescent COVID-19.

Authors' processing steps: Estimation of nucleated cell counts relied on the amplification of reference gene primers. Method: immunoSEQ multiplex PCR; TCRdb's copy keeps in-frame clones and lacks some. V, J and clone size are those of that table, while D and trimming were read from the DNA. The table lists roughly 70,000 clones, about nine tenths of them singletons. The ends were cut back, 2 bases at V and 7 bases at J, with 9 bases in the middle. Germline CDR1 and CDR2: SGHTA and FQGNSA. The CDR3 spans 13 residues. The material sequenced was peripheral blood. This clonotype originated in a human donor with active COVID-19. The donor label of this sample is uncertain. The V and J genes are TRBV7-2 and TRBJ2-1; D is unclear. CDR3 nucleotide sequence: TGTGCCAGCAGCTTAAGTAGCATTAATGAGCAGTTCTTC. Translation gives CASSLSSINEQFF. Full variable domain (outside the CDR3, taken from reference TRBV7-2 and TRBJ2-1): GAGVSQSPSNKVTEKGKDVELRCDPISGHTALYWYRQSLGQGLEFLIYFQGNSAPDKSGLPSDRFSAERTGGSVSTLTIQRTQQEDSAVYLCASSLSSINEQFFGPGTRLTVL.